What follows are 13 T cell receptor beta chains derived from one specimen sequenced in a study of PD-L1 blockade in urothelial cancer. Time point in this sample: peripheral blood 6 weeks after treatment start. Using immunoSEQ multiplex PCR, the repertoire was profiled, and TCRdb retains in-frame clones only, with some absent. The sample holds more than 30,000 clones, about 88% seen once. Sequencing was performed on PBMCs, taken around atezolizumab (anti-PD-L1) treatment. These receptors were taken from a man aged 80 or over with urothelial cancer.

The chain is built from TRBV5-4 and TRBJ2-7, with TRBD2 matching 8 bases. V was pared by 3 bases and J by 7 bases, with 12 bases of the junction left unmatched. Germline values: CDR1 SGHNT, CDR2 YYREEE (reference sequence). The CDR3 has 15 residues. This CDR3 is CASSSSFGREEEQYF. The CDR3 nucleotides read TGTGCCAGCAGCTCAAGTTTCGGGCGGGAGGAGGAGCAGTACTTC.

The chain links TRBV6-5 to TRBJ2-3; D is unresolved. The germline V and J ends were trimmed by 6 bases and 5 bases, with 6 bases remaining between them. CDR3 length: 11 amino acids. Germline lookup yields CDR1 MNHEY and CDR2 SVGAGI. CDR3 in DNA: TGTGCCAGCAGCTCTGTAGATACGCAGTATTTT. As protein: CASSSVDTQYF.

About this clone: Other nucleotide sequences in the sample specify the same CDR3. The rearrangement uses TRBV15 and TRBJ1-5; D gene ambiguous. The germline V gene has CDR1 LNHNV and CDR2 YYDKDF (reference sequence). The CDR3 loop spans 14 amino acids. The V end lost 1 base, the J end lost 1 base, and 5 bases lay between the germline ends. CDR3 region: CATSRGQSNQPQHF. CDR3 DNA sequence: TGTGCCACCAGCAGAGGGCAGAGCAATCAGCCCCAGCATTTT.

This clone was picked up one time. The chain recombines TRBV5-1 with TRBJ2-3, with 10 nucleotides matching TRBD2. This CDR3 spans 20 amino acids. Germline V lookup: CDR1 SGHRS, CDR2 YFSETQ. The junction had 19 bases not matched to a gene; V was cut back by 3 bases and J by 3 bases. CDR3 in amino acids: CASSSKPHGGLAGATDTQYF. The CDR3 nucleotides read TGCGCCAGCAGCTCAAAACCCCACGGGGGGCTAGCGGGAGCTACAGATACGCAGTATTTT.

The chain joins TRBV6-1 to TRBJ2-3; D remains unclear. Trimming stripped 7 bases from V and 6 bases from J, with 11 bases between. CDR1 and CDR2 from the germline V gene are MNHNS and SASEGT. This CDR3 is 12 amino acids long. CDR3 amino acids: CASTVVLDTQYF. CDR3 bases: TGTGCCAGCACAGTTGTTCTGGATACGCAGTATTTT.

The rearrangement uses TRBV10-2 and TRBJ2-7; D possibly corresponds to TRBD1 (5 bases). Trimming cost V 1 base and J 3 bases, with 13 bases left between them. CDR1 and CDR2 (germline): WSHSY, SAAADI. This CDR3 has 15 amino acids. The DNA for the CDR3 is TGCGCCAGCAGTGAGTTCCAGGGCCGAAACTACGAGCAGTACTTC. Its translation is CASSEFQGRNYEQYF.

V usage is TRBV5-6 and J usage is TRBJ2-2; D is possibly TRBD2 (6 bases). There are 16 residues in the CDR3. Trimming stripped 0 bases from V and 5 bases from J, with 14 bases between. Germline V gene data show CDR1 as SGHDT and CDR2 as YYEEEE. CDR3 loop: CASSLDTGSRTGELFF. CDR3 sequence (DNA): TGTGCCAGCAGCTTGGATACCGGGAGCCGGACCGGGGAGCTGTTTTTT.

This chain links TRBV5-6 with TRBJ1-5; D is uncertain. The CDR3 runs to 15 residues. Trimming took 0 bases from V and 4 from J, leaving 11 bases between them. Germline-derived CDR1 and CDR2 are SGHDT and YYEEEE. CDR3 sequence: CASSLGVKPNQPQHF. The CDR3 DNA reads as TGTGCCAGCAGCTTGGGCGTGAAGCCAAATCAGCCCCAGCATTTT.

The rearrangement uses TRBV15 and TRBJ1-5; 7 bases map to TRBD1. The CDR3 totals 15 residues. J lost 2 bases, V lost 3 bases, and 4 bases had no gene match. Germline CDR1 reads LNHNV; CDR2 reads YYDKDF (reference sequence). CDR3 amino acids: CATSRSGTGNQPQHF. In nucleotides, the CDR3 is TGTGCCACCAGCAGGAGTGGGACAGGCAATCAGCCCCAGCATTTT.

This chain uses TRBV7-9 with TRBJ2-7; D remains unclear. The germline V gene encodes CDR1 SEHNR and CDR2 FQNEAQ (reference sequence). The length of the CDR3 is 13 residues. V was clipped by 2 bases and J by 2 bases, with 7 bases between them. The CDR3 spells CASSLPGPYEQYF. The CDR3, as DNA: TGTGCCAGCAGCTTACCAGGTCCCTACGAGCAGTACTTC.

V and J are TRBV7-8 and TRBJ2-1; possibly TRBD2 for D (6 bases). Trimming took 3 bases from V and 4 from J, leaving 16 bases between them. The germline V gene has CDR1 SGHVS and CDR2 FQNEAQ. The CDR3 sequence is 16 residues long. The chain's CDR3 is CASSLSPLAAYNEQFF. DNA for the CDR3: TGTGCCAGCAGCTTGTCCCCACTAGCCGCTTACAATGAGCAGTTCTTC.

The chain couples TRBV5-1 to TRBJ2-7, with D possibly being TRBD1 (6 bases). The CDR3 spans 13 residues. V lost 0 bases and J 3 bases, leaving 7 bases between the germline ends. CDR1 and CDR2 from the germline V gene are SGHRS and YFSETQ. The CDR3 DNA sequence: TGCGCCAGCAGCTTGGACAGGGTCTACGAGCAGTACTTC. Translated: CASSLDRVYEQYF.

The chain recombines TRBV5-1 with TRBJ1-1, with 7 bases that match TRBD1. In germline, CDR1 is SGHRS, CDR2 YFSETQ. The CDR3 covers 15 residues. V lost 4 bases, J lost 2 bases, and 8 bases stayed unmatched. The DNA of the CDR3 is TGCGCCAGCAGCATACGGACAGGTGCCAACACTGAAGCTTTCTTT. It is translated as CASSIRTGANTEAFF.